This T cell receptor beta chain was recovered during a study of shared clonotypes between healthy human individuals. Overall study context: For every donor, three CD4 naive, three CD4 memory, two CD8 naive and one CD8 memory plates were used. Notes on the study in general: Larger estimated richness was generally recorded for naive subsets relative to memory subsets.

Sequenced by immunoSEQ multiplex PCR; TCRdb stores in-frame clones only, minus some. The sample holds 2 million or so clones, 85% to 95% seen once. This clone was seen a single time. As yet, its antigen is unknown. Germline assignment: CDR1 ENHRY and CDR2 SYGVKD. With 0 bases removed from V and 1 base from J, the gap between germline ends came to 9 bases. There are 15 residues in the CDR3. This receptor was identified in a man younger than 35 in good health. The specimen was naive CD4+ T cells sorted from blood. The subset was: CD45RA+ positively selected. This chain joins TRBV10-3 and TRBJ2-5, with D possibly being TRBD1 or TRBD2 (5 bases each). The CDR3 DNA sequence: TGTGCCATCAGTGAGTCGGGACCTTCCCAAGAGACCCAGTACTTC. Translating gives CAISESGPSQETQYF.